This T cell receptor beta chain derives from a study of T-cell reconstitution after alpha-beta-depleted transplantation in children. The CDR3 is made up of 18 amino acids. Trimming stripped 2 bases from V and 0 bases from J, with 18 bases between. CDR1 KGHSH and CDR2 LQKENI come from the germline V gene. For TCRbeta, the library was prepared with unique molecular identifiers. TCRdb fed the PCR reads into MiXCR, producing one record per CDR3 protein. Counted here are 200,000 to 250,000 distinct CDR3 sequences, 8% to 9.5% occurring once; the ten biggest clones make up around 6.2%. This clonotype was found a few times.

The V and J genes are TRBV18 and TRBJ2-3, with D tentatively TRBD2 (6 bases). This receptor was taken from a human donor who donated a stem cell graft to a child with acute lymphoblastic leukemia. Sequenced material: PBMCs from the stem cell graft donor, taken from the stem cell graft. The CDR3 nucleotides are TGTGCCAGCTCACCAGCCCAAGGAGGGGCAACTAGCACAGATACGCAGTATTTT. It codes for CASSPAQGGATSTDTQYF.